Listed here are 31 T cell receptor beta chains from one sample, sequenced in a study of T cell clones after liver transplantation. The protocol was immunoSEQ multiplex PCR, while the TCRdb copy is restricted to in-frame clones and leaves out a portion. The sample shows some 70,000 clones, around 90% of them seen only once. The sequencing used CD4+ T cells from blood, collected before liver transplant. Receptor source: a human donor who received a liver transplant.

The chain couples TRBV23-1 to TRBJ2-5, with TRBD2 matching over 9 bases. TRBV23-1 is placed among ORFs of uncertain function. V lost 9 bases and J lost 4; bases outside the gene matches: 9. This CDR3 has 14 amino acids. The CDR3 protein is CASGTSLVAETQYF. The CDR3 DNA is TGCGCCAGTGGGACTAGCTTGGTCGCAGAGACCCAGTACTTC.

The J gene is TRBJ2-7, the V gene TRBV27; D remains ambiguous. Germline assignment: CDR1 MNHEY and CDR2 SMNVEV (reference sequence). This CDR3 region has 13 residues. V was pared by 5 bases and J by 4 bases, with 12 bases between. For the CDR3, the DNA is TGTGCCAGCAGTAGGTCAGCTCAATACGAGCAGTACTTC. This translates into CASSRSAQYEQYF.

The V call is TRBV5-8, the J call TRBJ2-3; TRBD1 matches 9 bases. With 4 bases clipped from V and 7 bases from J, the junction kept 7 bases outside the gene matches. CDR3 size: 14 residues. Germline-derived CDR1 and CDR2 are SGHTS and YDEGEE. The CDR3 protein is CASSPGQGVHTQYF. In nucleotides, the CDR3 is TGTGCCAGCAGCCCGGGACAGGGCGTACATACGCAGTATTTT.

The genes are TRBV7-2 and TRBJ2-5; 8 nucleotides line up with TRBD1. V was pared by 4 bases and J by 2 bases, with 6 bases of the junction left unmatched. This CDR3 is built from 15 residues. Germline-derived CDR1 and CDR2 are SGHTA and FQGNSA. The CDR3 DNA reads TGTGCCAGCAGCTCCGGGACAGGTCAACAAGAGACCCAGTACTTC. It codes for CASSSGTGQQETQYF.

CDR3 sequence: CASSSTTSGRRSYNEQFF. Written as DNA, the CDR3 is TGTGCCAGCAGTTCTACGACTAGCGGGAGGCGGTCCTACAATGAGCAGTTCTTC. The chain links TRBV27 to TRBJ2-1; TRBD2 matches at 13 bases. The CDR3 is made up of 18 amino acids. Germline V gene data show CDR1 as MNHEY and CDR2 as SMNVEV (reference sequence). Trimming cost V 4 bases and J 1 base; bases outside gene matches: 7.

The rearrangement uses TRBV5-1 and TRBJ1-5; D ambiguous. Germline CDR1 and CDR2: SGHRS and YFSETQ. V lost 0 bases and J 5 bases, leaving 9 bases between the germline ends. CDR3 size: 14 residues. The DNA of the CDR3 is TGCGCCAGCAGCTTGGGAGGTGATGATCAGCCCCAGCATTTT. It yields the protein CASSLGGDDQPQHF. The complete variable domain, with remaining parts taken from reference TRBV5-1 and TRBJ1-5, reads KAGVTQTPRYLIKTRGQQVTLSCSPISGHRSVSWYQQTPGQGLQFLFEYFSETQRNKGNFPGRFSGRQFSNSRSEMNVSTLELGDSALYLCASSLGGDDQPQHFGDGTRLSIL.

The V gene is TRBV5-1, the J gene TRBJ1-5; D call uncertain. Germline V lookup: CDR1 SGHRS, CDR2 YFSETQ. Trimming pared 4 bases from V and 9 bases from J, leaving 14 bases between. The CDR3 spans 13 residues. Here the CDR3 reads CASSPDGSGPQHF. CDR3 nucleotide sequence: TGCGCCAGCAGCCCGGACGGATCCGGGCCCCAGCATTTT.

The chain carries TRBV27 and TRBJ1-4, with D maybe TRBD1 (5 bases). Trimming shortened V by 4 bases and J by 4 bases, and 10 bases separated the two germline ends. Germline CDR1 MNHEY, CDR2 SMNVEV (reference sequence). This CDR3 is built from 14 residues. The CDR3 sequence is CASSSRAGNEKLFF. CDR3 sequence (DNA): TGTGCCAGCAGTTCCAGGGCCGGTAATGAAAAACTGTTTTTT.

The chain uses TRBV20-1 and TRBJ2-1; the D is unclear. Germline assignment: CDR1 DFQATT and CDR2 SNEGSKA (reference sequence). V was pared by 5 bases and J by 6 bases, with 8 bases between. The CDR3 has 11 amino acids. This CDR3 is CSARASNEQFF. The DNA for the CDR3 is TGCAGTGCTCGCGCCTCCAATGAGCAGTTCTTC.

The V gene is TRBV18, the J gene TRBJ2-2; the D is unclear. V shed 4 bases and J shed 6 bases, with 12 bases lying between them. Germline V gives CDR1 KGHSH, CDR2 LQKENI. There are 14 residues in the CDR3. In DNA, the CDR3 is TGTGCCAGCTCACTCAAGAAGACCGCCGGGGAGCTGTTTTTT. This sequence encodes CASSLKKTAGELFF.

This chain joins TRBV19 and TRBJ1-4; D is perhaps TRBD1 (5 bases). Germline CDR1 is LNHDA and CDR2 is SQIVND (reference sequence). The CDR3 runs 18 residues. V lost 5 bases and J lost 2, with 21 bases in between. The CDR3 sequence: CASSSPFPHRTTNEKLFF. CDR3 sequence (DNA): TGTGCCAGTAGTTCGCCCTTCCCCCACAGGACCACTAATGAAAAACTGTTTTTT.

The rearrangement links TRBV7-3 to TRBJ2-2, with TRBD1 identical over 9 bases. This CDR3 is built from 16 residues. The V gene's germline CDR1 is SGHTA and CDR2 FQGTGA. The J segment lost 4 bases and the V segment lost 1 base, leaving 4 bases of the junction unmatched. The CDR3 spells CASSLIPGQGTGELFF. CDR3 DNA sequence: TGTGCCAGCAGCTTAATCCCGGGACAGGGCACCGGGGAGCTGTTTTTT.

The chain is built from TRBV11-2 and TRBJ1-1; D unclear. The V gene lost 5 bases and the J gene lost 5 bases, with 9 bases spanning the gap. This CDR3 has 12 amino acids. Per germline, CDR1 SGHAT and CDR2 FQNNGV. The CDR3 is CASSQLSTEAFF. For the CDR3, the DNA is TGTGCCAGCAGCCAGCTCTCAACTGAAGCTTTCTTT.

The genes are TRBV7-2 and TRBJ2-4; D is ambiguous. Germline CDR1 and CDR2: SGHTA and FQGNSA. The CDR3 sequence is 14 residues long. Between the trimmed V and J ends, which lost 1 base and 8 bases, there was a span of 12 bases. The CDR3 here is CASSLDRATDIQYF. DNA for the CDR3: TGTGCCAGCAGCTTAGATCGAGCTACGGACATTCAGTACTTC.

The chain carries TRBV10-3 and TRBJ2-5; D gene unclear. V was pared by 4 bases and J by 3 bases, with 9 bases between. The germline V gene has CDR1 ENHRY and CDR2 SYGVKD. This CDR3 region has 13 residues. CDR3 amino acids: CAISARIEETQYF. The CDR3 DNA follows: TGTGCCATCAGTGCCAGGATCGAAGAGACCCAGTACTTC.

This clone appeared once. The gene calls are TRBV9 and TRBJ2-2; 10 bases align to TRBD2. Trimming removed 2 bases from V and 6 bases from J; junction bases left unmatched: 10. The CDR3 has 17 amino acids. Germline CDR1 and CDR2: SGDLS and YYNGEE. The CDR3 loop is CASSVQAGGPRAGELFF. The CDR3 DNA reads TGTGCCAGCAGCGTTCAAGCGGGAGGGCCCCGAGCCGGGGAGCTGTTTTTT.

The CDR3 region has the DNA TGTGCCAGCAGTTTTGGAAAGGGACAGCCGAACACTGAAGCTTTCTTT. This sequence encodes CASSFGKGQPNTEAFF. The genes are TRBV28 and TRBJ1-1; 7 nucleotides agree with TRBD1. CDR3 length: 16 amino acids. Unmatched junction bases numbered 8, after V lost 3 bases and J lost 1 base. The germline V gene has CDR1 MDHEN and CDR2 SYDVKM.

This chain connects TRBV5-1 to TRBJ2-2; weak D call: TRBD2 (5 bases). This CDR3 spans 15 amino acids. With 0 bases removed from V and 4 bases from J, the gap between germline ends came to 10 bases. CDR1 and CDR2 (germline): SGHRS, YFSETQ. The DNA for the CDR3 is TGCGCCAGCAGCTTGGAACTAGTCGGCACCGGGGAGCTGTTTTTT. It codes for CASSLELVGTGELFF.

The V call is TRBV7-9, the J call TRBJ2-2, with D uncertain. CDR3 length: 13 amino acids. Germline V gives CDR1 SEHNR, CDR2 FQNEAQ (reference sequence). V was cut by 1 base and J by 4 bases, with 4 bases left in between. CDR3 DNA sequence: TGTGCCAGCAGCTTAGGGCGCACCGGGGAGCTGTTTTTT. Protein sequence: CASSLGRTGELFF.

This chain links TRBV4-2 with TRBJ2-7, with 10 bases aligning to TRBD1. CDR3 length equals 17 residues. Losses at the gene ends were 0 bases for V and 2 bases for J; bases not matched to a gene: 7. The germline V gene has CDR1 LGHNA and CDR2 YNFKEQ. CDR3 in DNA: TGTGCCAGCAGCCAAGAACCGCCCGGGACAGGGGCCTACGAGCAGTACTTC. Translation: CASSQEPPGTGAYEQYF.

This chain connects TRBV11-3 to TRBJ1-2, with 7 bases lining up with TRBD1. CDR3 size: 14 residues. In germline, CDR1 is SGHNT, CDR2 YENEEA. The V segment lost 5 bases and the J segment 0 bases; nucleotides outside the gene matches: 3. The CDR3, as DNA: TGTGCCAGCAGCCAGGACAGGACTAACTATGGCTACACCTTC. It translates to CASSQDRTNYGYTF.

The chain employs TRBV7-2 and TRBJ2-7; maybe TRBD2 (5 bases). Germline V CDR1 and CDR2: SGHTA, FQGNSA. CDR3 length: 15 residues. V was pared by 0 bases and J by 4 bases, with 13 bases between. CDR3 bases: TGTGCCAGCAGCTTAGCACCGGGGAACCCGTACGAGCAGTACTTC. Its protein product is CASSLAPGNPYEQYF.

The chain links TRBV5-1 to TRBJ2-3; D ambiguous. The CDR3 has 14 residues. V was trimmed by 1 base and J by 5 bases, leaving 11 bases between them. The V gene's germline CDR1 is SGHRS and CDR2 YFSETQ. The CDR3 protein is CASSLSGPGDTQYF. CDR3 coding DNA: TGCGCCAGCAGCTTGTCAGGACCCGGAGATACGCAGTATTTT.

The V call is TRBV10-3, the J call TRBJ2-7; no definite D call. The CDR3 extends over 15 amino acids. Per the germline V gene, CDR1 is ENHRY and CDR2 is SYGVKD. Trimming removed 0 bases at V and 3 bases at J, with 12 bases between. The DNA for the CDR3 is TGTGCCATCAGTGAGTCAGGTGGGCATAACTACGAGCAGTACTTC. As protein: CAISESGGHNYEQYF.

The table lists this clone with a count of one. The chain joins TRBV7-2 to TRBJ2-5; TRBD1 aligns across 12 bases. Unmatched junction bases numbered 8, after V lost 5 bases and J lost 4 bases. The germline CDR1 and CDR2 sequences are SGHTA and FQGNSA. The CDR3 spans 16 residues. CDR3 bases: TGTGCCAGCAGCCCCAACCGGGACAGGGGGCGAGAGACCCAGTACTTC. Its translation: CASSPNRDRGRETQYF.

The genes are TRBV19 and TRBJ1-1; 7 nucleotides agree with TRBD1. Germline-derived CDR1 and CDR2 are LNHDA and SQIVND (reference sequence). Unmatched junction bases numbered 6, after V lost 7 bases and J lost 1 base. CDR3 length: 14 residues. Here the CDR3 DNA reads TGTGCCAGTATGGGGACAGAAACGAACACTGAAGCTTTCTTT. As protein: CASMGTETNTEAFF.

The J gene is TRBJ1-3, the V gene TRBV10-2; 7 nucleotides align to TRBD1. In germline, CDR1 is WSHSY, CDR2 SAAADI. The CDR3 extends over 17 amino acids. Unmatched junction bases numbered 6, after V lost 1 base and J lost 0 bases. The CDR3 sequence: CASSEFDRVISGNTIYF. The CDR3 DNA is TGCGCCAGCAGTGAGTTTGACAGGGTGATCTCTGGAAACACCATATATTTT.

CDR3 sequence reads: CASSRDRGLQETQYF. The CDR3 DNA sequence: TGTGCCAGCTCACGGGACAGGGGTCTACAAGAGACCCAGTACTTC. The chain couples TRBV18 to TRBJ2-5; TRBD1 matches at 10 bases. Germline V gene lookup returns CDR1 KGHSH and CDR2 LQKENI. The CDR3 contains 15 residues. J gave up 2 bases and V 4 bases, and 4 bases lay outside the gene matches.

This chain uses TRBV21-1 with TRBJ2-6. TRBV21-1 represents a pseudogene. The CDR3 runs 13 residues. CDR3: CASARSGANVLTF. In nucleotides, the CDR3 is TGTGCCAGCGCCCGCTCTGGGGCCAACGTCCTGACTTTC.

This clone was seen only a few times. The chain has TRBV5-6 and TRBJ2-1; D may be TRBD2 (6 bases). CDR3 length: 15 amino acids. Germline CDR1 reads SGHDT; CDR2 reads YYEEEE. V was clipped by 4 bases and J by 4 bases, with 15 bases between them. CDR3 in amino acids: CASSIADTHYNEQFF. CDR3 sequence (DNA): TGTGCCAGCAGCATAGCGGACACTCATTACAATGAGCAGTTCTTC. Full variable domain (outside the CDR3, taken from reference TRBV5-6 and TRBJ2-1): DAGVTQSPTHLIKTRGQQVTLRCSPKSGHDTVSWYQQALGQGPQFIFQYYEEEERQRGNFPDRFSGHQFPNYSSELNVNALLLGDSALYLCASSIADTHYNEQFFGPGTRLTVL.

The chain links TRBV11-3 to TRBJ1-1; unclear D gene. V lost 7 bases and J lost 1, with 13 bases in between. CDR3 size: 14 residues. Germline V CDR1 and CDR2: SGHNT, YENEEA. CDR3 nucleotides: TGTGCCAGCACCCGTACTACATCGAACACTGAAGCTTTCTTT. This translates into CASTRTTSNTEAFF.